A single sample gave rise to the 5 T cell receptor beta chains below, sequenced in a study of T cells in women clearing cervical HPV infection. Libraries were prepared by immunoSEQ multiplex PCR; TCRdb keeps only in-frame clonotypes and omits some of them. This repertoire includes more than 15,000 clones. The sequencing sample was made of blood buffy coat. Receptor source: a woman between 18 and 75 years old with a cervical HPV16 infection that either progressed to CIN3+ or cleared (not recorded which).

Of note for this clone: Read sequence stops 3 residues before the CDR3 end, and the germline J gene provides the missing end. J is TRBJ2-2 and V is TRBV6-2 or TRBV6-3; the D gene is possibly TRBD1 (6 bases). The CDR3 loop spans 16 amino acids. V gave up 6 bases and J gave up 2 bases, with 16 bases separating them. The germline V gene has CDR1 MNHEY and CDR2 SVGEGT. CDR3 region: CASSFLQGFNTGELFF. The covered CDR3 bases are TGTGCCAGCAGCTTTTTACAGGGATTCAACACCGGGGAG.

To note about this clone: The read terminates 3 residues before the CDR3 end, so the remaining end is supplied by the germline J gene. The rearrangement uses TRBV12-3 or TRBV12-4 and TRBJ1-2; 7 nucleotides agree with TRBD1. The CDR3 has 13 amino acids. Germline trimming cut 6 bases from V and 5 bases from J; bases unmatched to any gene: 6. The CDR3 sequence: CASRTGTEYGYTF. Incomplete CDR3 DNA: TGTGCCAGCAGGACCGGGACAGAGTATGGC.

In the case of this clone: Read data end 3 residues before the CDR3 end; the end is taken from the germline J gene. This rearrangement joins TRBV2 to TRBJ1-3; 8 positions agree with TRBD1. This CDR3 comprises 15 residues. The ends lost 4 bases at V and 0 bases at J; junction bases unmatched: 2. Germline lookup yields CDR1 SNHLY and CDR2 FYNNEI. The sequenced part of the CDR3 DNA is TGTGCCAGCAGTGGGGACAGGTACTCTGGAAACACC. Amino acid sequence: CASSGDRYSGNT. From start to end, the CDR3 is CASSGDRYSGNTIYF.

A note on this clone: The read is 3 residues too short to cover the CDR3 end, so that end is filled in from the germline J gene. V usage is TRBV28 and J usage is TRBJ2-7, with 7 nucleotides matching TRBD1. Per the germline V gene, CDR1 is MDHEN and CDR2 is SYDVKM. The V segment lost 3 bases and the J segment 5 bases; nucleotides outside the gene matches: 4. CDR3 length: 13 amino acids. CDR3 DNA, as far as it was read: TGTGCCAGCAGTTTGCCGGGACAGAACGAG. Protein sequence: CASSLPGQNE. The CDR3 as a whole reads CASSLPGQNEQYF. Together with reference TRBV28 and TRBJ2-7, the CDR3 gives the full variable domain: DVKVTQSSRYLVKRTGEKVFLECVQDMDHENMFWYRQDPGLGLRLIYFSYDVKMKEKGDIPEGYSVSREKKERFSLILESASTNQTSMYLCASSLPGQNEQYFGPGTRLTVT.

The CDR3 protein is CAWSRSTGGAGFGIQYF. The sequenced CDR3 bases are TGTGCCTGGAGTAGATCGACAGGGGGCGCGGGGTTTGGCATT. The chain uses TRBV30 and TRBJ2-4; 10 nucleotides align to TRBD1. Sequencing ends 3 residues short of the CDR3 end; the germline J gene provides the rest. Losses at the gene ends were 2 bases for V and 9 bases for J; bases not matched to a gene: 16. CDR3 length: 17 amino acids. The germline gives CDR1 GTSNPN, CDR2 SVGIG (reference sequence).